This T cell receptor beta chain is drawn from a study of blood T cell repertoires in COVID-19. The germline gives CDR1 SGHDN, CDR2 FVKESK. V was trimmed by 4 bases and J by 0 bases, leaving 13 bases between them. This CDR3 spans 16 amino acids. The method was immunoSEQ multiplex PCR; TCRdb's version includes in-frame clones alone and lacks a portion of them. Of around 25,000 clones in the sample, almost 90% were seen once. The sequenced sample consisted of peripheral blood. The sequence was collected from a woman aged 55-69 years with active COVID-19. The genes are TRBV14 and TRBJ2-1; weak D call: TRBD2 (6 bases). The DNA of the CDR3 is TGTGCCAGCAGCCCCTTACGGGGGAGCTCCTACAATGAGCAGTTCTTC. As protein: CASSPLRGSSYNEQFF.